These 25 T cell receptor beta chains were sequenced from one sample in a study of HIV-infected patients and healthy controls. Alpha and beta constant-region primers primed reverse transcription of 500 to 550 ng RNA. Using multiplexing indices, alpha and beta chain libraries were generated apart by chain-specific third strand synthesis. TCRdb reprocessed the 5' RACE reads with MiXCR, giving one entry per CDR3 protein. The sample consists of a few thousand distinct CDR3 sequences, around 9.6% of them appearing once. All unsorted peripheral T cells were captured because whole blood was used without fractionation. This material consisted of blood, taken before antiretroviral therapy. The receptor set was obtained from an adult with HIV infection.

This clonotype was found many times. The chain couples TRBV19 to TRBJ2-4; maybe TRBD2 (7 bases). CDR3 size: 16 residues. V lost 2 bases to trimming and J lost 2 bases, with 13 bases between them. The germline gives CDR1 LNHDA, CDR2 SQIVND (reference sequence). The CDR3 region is CASSIRGGLTKNIQYF. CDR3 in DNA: TGTGCCAGTAGTATAAGGGGGGGGCTGACCAAAAACATTCAGTACTTC. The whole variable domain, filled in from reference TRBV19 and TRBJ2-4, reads DGGITQSPKYLFRKEGQNVTLSCEQNLNHDAMYWYRQDPGQGLRLIYYSQIVNDFQKGDIAEGYSVSREKKESFPLTVTSAQKNPTAFYLCASSIRGGLTKNIQYFGAGTRLSVL.

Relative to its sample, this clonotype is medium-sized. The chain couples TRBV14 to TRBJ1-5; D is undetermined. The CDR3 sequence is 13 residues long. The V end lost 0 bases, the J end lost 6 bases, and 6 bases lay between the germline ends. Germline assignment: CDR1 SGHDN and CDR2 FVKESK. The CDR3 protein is CASSQDGVQPQHF. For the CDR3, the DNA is TGTGCCAGCAGCCAAGACGGGGTTCAGCCCCAGCATTTT. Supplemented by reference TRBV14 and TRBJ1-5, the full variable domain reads EAGVTQFPSHSVIEKGQTVTLRCDPISGHDNLYWYRRVMGKEIKFLLHFVKESKQDESGMPNNRFLAERTGGTYSTLKVQPAELEDSGVYFCASSQDGVQPQHFGDGTRLSIL.

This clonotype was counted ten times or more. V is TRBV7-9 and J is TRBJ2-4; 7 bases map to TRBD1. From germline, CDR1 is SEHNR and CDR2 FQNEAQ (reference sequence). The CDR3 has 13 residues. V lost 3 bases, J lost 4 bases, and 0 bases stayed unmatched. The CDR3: CASSLGQKNIQYF. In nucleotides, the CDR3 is TGTGCCAGCAGCTTGGGACAGAAAAACATTCAGTACTTC.

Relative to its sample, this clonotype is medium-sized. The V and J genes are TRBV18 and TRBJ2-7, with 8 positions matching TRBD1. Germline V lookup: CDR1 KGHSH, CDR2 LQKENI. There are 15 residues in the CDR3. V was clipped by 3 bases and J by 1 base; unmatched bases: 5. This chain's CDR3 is CASSPIRTGSYEQYF. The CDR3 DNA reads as TGTGCCAGCTCACCCATTCGGACAGGGTCCTACGAGCAGTACTTC.

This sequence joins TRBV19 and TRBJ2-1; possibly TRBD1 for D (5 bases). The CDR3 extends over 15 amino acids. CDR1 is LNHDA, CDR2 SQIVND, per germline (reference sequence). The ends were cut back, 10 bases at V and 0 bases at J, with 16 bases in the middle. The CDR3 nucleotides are TGTGCCACCACAGACAGATCCTACTCCTACAATGAGCAGTTCTTC. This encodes CATTDRSYSYNEQFF.

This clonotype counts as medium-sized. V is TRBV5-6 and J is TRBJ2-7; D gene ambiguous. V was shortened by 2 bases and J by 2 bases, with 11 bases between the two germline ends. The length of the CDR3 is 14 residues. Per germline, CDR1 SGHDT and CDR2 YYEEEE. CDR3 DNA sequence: TGTGCCAGCAGCTTCTCCGGGTCCACCTACGAGCAGTACTTC. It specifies CASSFSGSTYEQYF.

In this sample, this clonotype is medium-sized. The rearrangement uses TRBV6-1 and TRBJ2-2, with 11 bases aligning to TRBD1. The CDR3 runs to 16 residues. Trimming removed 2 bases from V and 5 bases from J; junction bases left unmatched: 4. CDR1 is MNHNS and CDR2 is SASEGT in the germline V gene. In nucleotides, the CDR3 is TGTGCCAGCAGTGAACGGACAGGGGGCTATACCGGGGAGCTGTTTTTT. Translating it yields CASSERTGGYTGELFF.

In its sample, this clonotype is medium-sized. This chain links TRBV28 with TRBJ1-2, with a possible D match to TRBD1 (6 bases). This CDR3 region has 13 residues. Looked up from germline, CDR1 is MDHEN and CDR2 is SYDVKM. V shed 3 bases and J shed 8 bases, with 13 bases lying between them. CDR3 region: CASSLLGAGGYTF. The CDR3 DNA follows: TGTGCCAGCAGTTTGCTGGGGGCTGGGGGCTACACCTTC.

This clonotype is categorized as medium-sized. CDR3 nucleotide sequence: TGCGCCAGCAGCTTGGGGGGGGAACTTGAAGCTTTCTTT. This gives the protein CASSLGGELEAFF. This chain connects TRBV5-1 to TRBJ1-1; D perhaps matches TRBD1 (5 bases). The length of the CDR3 is 13 residues. V was cut by 0 bases and J by 7 bases, with 10 bases left in between. CDR1 and CDR2 from the germline V gene are SGHRS and YFSETQ.

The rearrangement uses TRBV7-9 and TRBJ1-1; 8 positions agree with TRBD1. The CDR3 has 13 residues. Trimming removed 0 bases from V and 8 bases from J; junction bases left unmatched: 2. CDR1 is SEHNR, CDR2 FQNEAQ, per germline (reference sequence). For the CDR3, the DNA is TGTGCCAGCAGCTTAGCGGGGGACAGGGAAGCTTTCTTT. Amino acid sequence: CASSLAGDREAFF.

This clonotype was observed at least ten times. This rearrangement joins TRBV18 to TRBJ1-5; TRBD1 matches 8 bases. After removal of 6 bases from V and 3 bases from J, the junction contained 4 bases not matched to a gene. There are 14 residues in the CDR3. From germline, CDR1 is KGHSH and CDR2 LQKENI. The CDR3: CASSRGQANQPQHF. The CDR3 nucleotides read TGTGCCAGCTCCCGGGGACAGGCCAATCAGCCCCAGCATTTT.

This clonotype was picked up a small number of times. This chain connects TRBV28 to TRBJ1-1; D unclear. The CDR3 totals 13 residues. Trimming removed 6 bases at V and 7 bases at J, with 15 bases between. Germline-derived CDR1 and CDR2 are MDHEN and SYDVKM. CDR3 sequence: CASSREWSSEAFF. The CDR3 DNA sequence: TGTGCCAGCAGCCGTGAGTGGTCGAGTGAAGCTTTCTTT. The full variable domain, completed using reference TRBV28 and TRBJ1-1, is DVKVTQSSRYLVKRTGEKVFLECVQDMDHENMFWYRQDPGLGLRLIYFSYDVKMKEKGDIPEGYSVSREKKERFSLILESASTNQTSMYLCASSREWSSEAFFGQGTRLTVV.

CDR3 sequence (DNA): TGTGCCAGCAGTTTCCGGGGGGCAGATACGCAGTATTTT. As protein: CASSFRGADTQYF. The genes are TRBV6-5 and TRBJ2-3, with 7 positions matching TRBD2. The CDR3 runs 13 residues. The V gene end was trimmed by 4 bases and the J gene end by 4 bases; junction bases not matched to a gene: 2. Germline V CDR1 and CDR2: MNHEY, SVGAGI.

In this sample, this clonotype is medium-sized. The CDR3 DNA reads TGTGCCAGCAGCGGACAGGGGAGACAGCCCCAGCATTTT. Protein sequence: CASSGQGRQPQHF. This sequence joins TRBV3-1 and TRBJ1-5; TRBD1 agrees at 9 bases. Germline values: CDR1 LGHDT, CDR2 YNNKEL (reference sequence). This CDR3 has 13 amino acids. Trimming took 5 bases from V and 7 from J; bases not matched to a gene: 3. Together with reference TRBV3-1 and TRBJ1-5, the CDR3 gives the full variable domain: DTAVSQTPKYLVTQMGNDKSIKCEQNLGHDTMYWYKQDSKKFLKIMFSYNNKELIINETVPNRFSPKSPDKAHLNLHINSLELGDSAVYFCASSGQGRQPQHFGDGTRLSIL.

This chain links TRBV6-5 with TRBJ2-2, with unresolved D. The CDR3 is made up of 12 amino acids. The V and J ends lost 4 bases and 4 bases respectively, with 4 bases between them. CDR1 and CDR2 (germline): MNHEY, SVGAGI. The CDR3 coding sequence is TGTGCCAGCAGTTTCAGCACCGGGGAGCTGTTTTTT. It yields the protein CASSFSTGELFF.

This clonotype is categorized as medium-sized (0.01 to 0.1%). The CDR3 sequence: CASSSPGGPNTGELFF. The CDR3 DNA reads as TGTGCCAGTAGTTCCCCGGGGGGTCCGAACACCGGGGAGCTGTTTTTT. The chain links TRBV19 to TRBJ2-2; 7 bases fit TRBD2. The CDR3 is 16 residues long. V gave up 5 bases and J gave up 0 bases; unmatched junction bases: 6. Germline V CDR1 and CDR2: LNHDA, SQIVND (reference sequence).

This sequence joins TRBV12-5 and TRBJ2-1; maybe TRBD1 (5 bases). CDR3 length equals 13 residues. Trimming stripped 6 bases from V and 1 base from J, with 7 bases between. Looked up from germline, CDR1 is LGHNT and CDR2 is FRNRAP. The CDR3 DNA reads TGTGCTAGTGGGACAGTATCCTACAATGAGCAGTTCTTC. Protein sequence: CASGTVSYNEQFF.

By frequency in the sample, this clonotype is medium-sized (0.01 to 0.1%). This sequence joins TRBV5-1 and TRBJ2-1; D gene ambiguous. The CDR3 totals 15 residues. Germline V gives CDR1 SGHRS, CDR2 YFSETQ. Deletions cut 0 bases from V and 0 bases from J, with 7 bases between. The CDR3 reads CASSLGDLSYNEQFF. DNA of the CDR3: TGCGCCAGCAGCTTGGGAGACCTCTCCTACAATGAGCAGTTCTTC.

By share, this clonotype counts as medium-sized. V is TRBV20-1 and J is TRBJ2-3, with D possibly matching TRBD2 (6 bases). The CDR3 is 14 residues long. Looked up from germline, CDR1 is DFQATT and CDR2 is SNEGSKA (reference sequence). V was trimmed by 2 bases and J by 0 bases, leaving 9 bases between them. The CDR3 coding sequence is TGCAGTGCTAGAAAGGACTATAGCACAGATACGCAGTATTTT. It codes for CSARKDYSTDTQYF.

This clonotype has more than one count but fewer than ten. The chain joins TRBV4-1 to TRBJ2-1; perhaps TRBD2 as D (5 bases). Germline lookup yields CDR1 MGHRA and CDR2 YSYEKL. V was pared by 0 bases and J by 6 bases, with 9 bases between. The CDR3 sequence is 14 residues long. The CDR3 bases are TGCGCCAGCAGCCAAGAAACGGGGTTCAATGAGCAGTTCTTC. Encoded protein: CASSQETGFNEQFF.

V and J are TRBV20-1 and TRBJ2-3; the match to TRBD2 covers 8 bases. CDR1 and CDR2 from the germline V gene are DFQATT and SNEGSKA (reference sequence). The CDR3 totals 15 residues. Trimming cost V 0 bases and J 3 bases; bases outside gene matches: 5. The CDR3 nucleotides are TGCAGTGCTAGAGACTTTAGCGGGGCAACAGATACGCAGTATTTT. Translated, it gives CSARDFSGATDTQYF.

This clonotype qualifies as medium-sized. CDR3 nucleotides: TGTGCCAGCAGCTTCTGGCAGGGGAACTATGGCTACACCTTC. Its protein is CASSFWQGNYGYTF. The chain is built from TRBV5-6 and TRBJ1-2; a weak D match, TRBD1 (6 bases). V dropped 2 bases and J dropped 2 bases, with 10 bases sitting between them. There are 14 residues in the CDR3. The germline CDR1 and CDR2 sequences are SGHDT and YYEEEE.

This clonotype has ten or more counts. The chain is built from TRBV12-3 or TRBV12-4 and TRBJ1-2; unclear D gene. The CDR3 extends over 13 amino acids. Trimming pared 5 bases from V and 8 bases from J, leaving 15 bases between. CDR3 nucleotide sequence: TGTGCCAGCAGTCCAGTCCCACAGAAGGGCTACACCTTC. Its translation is CASSPVPQKGYTF.

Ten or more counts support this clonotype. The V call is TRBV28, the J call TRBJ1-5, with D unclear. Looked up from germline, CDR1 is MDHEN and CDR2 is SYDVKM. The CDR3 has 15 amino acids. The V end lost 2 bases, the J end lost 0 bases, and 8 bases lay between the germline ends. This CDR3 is CASSLITASNQPQHF. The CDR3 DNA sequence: TGTGCCAGCAGTTTAATCACAGCTAGCAATCAGCCCCAGCATTTT.

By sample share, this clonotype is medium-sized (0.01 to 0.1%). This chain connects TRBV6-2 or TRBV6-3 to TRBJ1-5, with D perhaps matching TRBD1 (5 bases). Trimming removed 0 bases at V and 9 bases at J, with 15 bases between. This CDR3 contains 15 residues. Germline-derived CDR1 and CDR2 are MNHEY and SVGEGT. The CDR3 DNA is TGTGCCAGCAGTTACTCCCGGGACGGTCGCTCGCCCCAGCATTTT. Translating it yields CASSYSRDGRSPQHF.